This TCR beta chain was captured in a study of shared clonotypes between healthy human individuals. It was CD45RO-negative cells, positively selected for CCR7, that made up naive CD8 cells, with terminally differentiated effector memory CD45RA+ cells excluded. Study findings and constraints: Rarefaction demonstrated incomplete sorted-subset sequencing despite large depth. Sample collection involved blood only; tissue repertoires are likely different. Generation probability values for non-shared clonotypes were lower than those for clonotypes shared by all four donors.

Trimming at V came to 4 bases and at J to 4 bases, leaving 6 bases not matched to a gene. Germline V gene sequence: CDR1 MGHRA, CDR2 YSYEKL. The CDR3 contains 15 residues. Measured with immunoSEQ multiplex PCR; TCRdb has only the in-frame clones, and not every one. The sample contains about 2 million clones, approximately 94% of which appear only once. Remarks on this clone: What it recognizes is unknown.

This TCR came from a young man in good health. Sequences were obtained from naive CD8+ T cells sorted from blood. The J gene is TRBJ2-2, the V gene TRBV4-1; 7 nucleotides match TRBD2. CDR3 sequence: CASSLRGGLTGELFF. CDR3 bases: TGCGCCAGCAGCCTTCGGGGAGGGCTCACCGGGGAGCTGTTTTTT.